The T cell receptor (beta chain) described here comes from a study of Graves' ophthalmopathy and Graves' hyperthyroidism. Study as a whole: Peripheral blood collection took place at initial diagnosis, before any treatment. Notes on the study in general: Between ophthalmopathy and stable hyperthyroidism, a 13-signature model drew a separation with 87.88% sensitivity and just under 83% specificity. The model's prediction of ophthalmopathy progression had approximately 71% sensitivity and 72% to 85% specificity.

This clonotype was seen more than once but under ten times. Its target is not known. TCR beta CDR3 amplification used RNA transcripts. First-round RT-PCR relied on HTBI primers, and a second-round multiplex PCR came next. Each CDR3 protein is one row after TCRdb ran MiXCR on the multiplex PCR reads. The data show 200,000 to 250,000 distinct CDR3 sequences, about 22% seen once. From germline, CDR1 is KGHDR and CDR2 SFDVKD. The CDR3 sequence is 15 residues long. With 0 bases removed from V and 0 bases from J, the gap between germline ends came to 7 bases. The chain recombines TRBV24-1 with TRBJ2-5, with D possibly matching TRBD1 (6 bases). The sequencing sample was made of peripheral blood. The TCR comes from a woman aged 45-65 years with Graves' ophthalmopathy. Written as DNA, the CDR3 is TGTGCCACCAGTGATTTGAGGGACAACCAAGAGACCCAGTACTTC. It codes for CATSDLRDNQETQYF.